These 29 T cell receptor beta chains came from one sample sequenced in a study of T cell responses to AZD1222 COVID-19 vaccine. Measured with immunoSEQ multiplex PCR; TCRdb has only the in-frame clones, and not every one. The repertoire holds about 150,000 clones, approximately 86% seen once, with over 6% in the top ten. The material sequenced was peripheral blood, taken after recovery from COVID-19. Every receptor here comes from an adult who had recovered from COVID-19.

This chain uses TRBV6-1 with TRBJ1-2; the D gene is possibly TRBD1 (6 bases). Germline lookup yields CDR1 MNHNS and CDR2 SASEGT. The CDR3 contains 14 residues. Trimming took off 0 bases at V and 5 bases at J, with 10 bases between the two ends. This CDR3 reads CASSEAWTEYGYTF. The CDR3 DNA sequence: TGTGCCAGCAGTGAAGCCTGGACAGAGTATGGCTACACCTTC.

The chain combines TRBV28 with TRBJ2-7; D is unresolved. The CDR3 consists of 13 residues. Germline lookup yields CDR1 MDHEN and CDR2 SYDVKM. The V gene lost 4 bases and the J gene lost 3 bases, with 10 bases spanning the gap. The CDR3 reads CASSSNSFYEQYF. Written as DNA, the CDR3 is TGTGCCAGCAGTTCGAACTCTTTCTACGAGCAGTACTTC.

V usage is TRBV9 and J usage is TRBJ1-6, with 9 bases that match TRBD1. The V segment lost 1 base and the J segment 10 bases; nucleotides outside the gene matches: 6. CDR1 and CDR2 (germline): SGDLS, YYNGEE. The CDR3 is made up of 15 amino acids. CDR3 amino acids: CASSVQQGARSPLHF. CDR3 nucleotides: TGTGCCAGCAGCGTACAACAGGGGGCCAGGTCACCCCTCCACTTT.

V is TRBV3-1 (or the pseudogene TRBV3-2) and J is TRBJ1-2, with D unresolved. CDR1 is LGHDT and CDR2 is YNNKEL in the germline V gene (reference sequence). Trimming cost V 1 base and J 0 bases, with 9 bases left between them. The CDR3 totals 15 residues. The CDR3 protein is CASSQGPTANYGYTF. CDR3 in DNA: TGTGCCAGCAGCCAAGGGCCCACAGCTAACTATGGCTACACCTTC.

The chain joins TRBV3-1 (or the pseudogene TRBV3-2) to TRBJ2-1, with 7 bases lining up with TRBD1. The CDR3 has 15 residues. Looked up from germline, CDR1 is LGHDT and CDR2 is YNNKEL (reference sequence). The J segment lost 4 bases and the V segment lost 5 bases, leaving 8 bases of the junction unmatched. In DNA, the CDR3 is TGTGCCAGCAGCTCACGGAACAGGGGTTACAATGAGCAGTTCTTC. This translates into CASSSRNRGYNEQFF.

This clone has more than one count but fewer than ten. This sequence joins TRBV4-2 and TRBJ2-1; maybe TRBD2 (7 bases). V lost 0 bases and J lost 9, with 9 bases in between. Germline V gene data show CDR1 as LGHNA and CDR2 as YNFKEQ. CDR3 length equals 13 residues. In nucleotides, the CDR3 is TGTGCCAGCAGCCAAGATAGGGGGGGTGAGCAGTTCTTC. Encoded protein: CASSQDRGGEQFF.

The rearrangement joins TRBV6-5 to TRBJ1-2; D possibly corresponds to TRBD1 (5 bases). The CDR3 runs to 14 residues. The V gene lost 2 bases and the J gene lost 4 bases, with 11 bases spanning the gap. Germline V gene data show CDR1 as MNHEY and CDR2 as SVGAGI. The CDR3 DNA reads TGTGCCAGCAGTTACCGCCAGGGAGCCTATGGCTACACCTTC. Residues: CASSYRQGAYGYTF.

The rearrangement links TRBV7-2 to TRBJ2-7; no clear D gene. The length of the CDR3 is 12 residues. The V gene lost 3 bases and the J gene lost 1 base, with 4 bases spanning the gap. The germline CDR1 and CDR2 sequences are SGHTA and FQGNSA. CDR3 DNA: TGTGCCAGCAGCTTGACTTCCTACGAGCAGTACTTC. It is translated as CASSLTSYEQYF.

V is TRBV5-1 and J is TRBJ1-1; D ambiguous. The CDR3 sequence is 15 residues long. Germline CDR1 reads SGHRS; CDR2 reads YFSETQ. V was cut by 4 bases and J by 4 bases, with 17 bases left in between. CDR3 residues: CASSPRTDGLTEAFF. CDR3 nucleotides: TGCGCCAGCAGCCCCCGGACGGACGGTCTCACTGAAGCTTTCTTT.

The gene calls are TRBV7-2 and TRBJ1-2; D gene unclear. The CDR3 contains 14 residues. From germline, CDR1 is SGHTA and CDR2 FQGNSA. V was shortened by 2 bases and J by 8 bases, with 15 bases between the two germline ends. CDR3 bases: TGTGCCAGCAGCTTAACATTCCCCCCTCGCGGCTACACCTTC. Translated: CASSLTFPPRGYTF.

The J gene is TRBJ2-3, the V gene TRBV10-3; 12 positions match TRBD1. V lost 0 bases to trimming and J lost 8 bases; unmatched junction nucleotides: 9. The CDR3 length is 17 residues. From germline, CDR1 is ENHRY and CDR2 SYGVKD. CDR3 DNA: TGTGCCATCAGTGAGTCGAGGGGGACAGGGGGCGGTGGTACGCAGTATTTT. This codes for CAISESRGTGGGGTQYF.

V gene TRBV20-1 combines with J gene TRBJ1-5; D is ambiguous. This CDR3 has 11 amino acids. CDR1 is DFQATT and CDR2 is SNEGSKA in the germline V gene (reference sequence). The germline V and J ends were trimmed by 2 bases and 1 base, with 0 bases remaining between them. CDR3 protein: CSARSNQPQHF. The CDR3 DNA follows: TGCAGTGCTAGAAGCAATCAGCCCCAGCATTTT.

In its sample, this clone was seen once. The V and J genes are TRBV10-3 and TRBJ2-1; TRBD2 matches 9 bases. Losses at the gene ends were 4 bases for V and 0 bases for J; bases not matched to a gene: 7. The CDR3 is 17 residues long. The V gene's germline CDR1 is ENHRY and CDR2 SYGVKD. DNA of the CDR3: TGTGCCATCAGTGGGGCGGGAGGGATAAGCTCCTACAATGAGCAGTTCTTC. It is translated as CAISGAGGISSYNEQFF.

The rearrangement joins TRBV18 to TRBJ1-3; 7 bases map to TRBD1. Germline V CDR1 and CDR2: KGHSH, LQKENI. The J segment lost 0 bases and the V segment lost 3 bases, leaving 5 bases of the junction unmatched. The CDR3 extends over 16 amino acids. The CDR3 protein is CASSPQGGSSGNTIYF. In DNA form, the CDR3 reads TGTGCCAGCTCACCGCAGGGGGGGAGCTCTGGAAACACCATATATTTT.

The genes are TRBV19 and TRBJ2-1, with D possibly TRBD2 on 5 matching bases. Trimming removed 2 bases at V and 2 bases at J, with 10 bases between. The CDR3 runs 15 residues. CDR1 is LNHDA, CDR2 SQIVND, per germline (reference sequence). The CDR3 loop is CASSITSGAYNEQFF. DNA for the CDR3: TGTGCCAGTAGTATAACCAGCGGTGCCTACAATGAGCAGTTCTTC.

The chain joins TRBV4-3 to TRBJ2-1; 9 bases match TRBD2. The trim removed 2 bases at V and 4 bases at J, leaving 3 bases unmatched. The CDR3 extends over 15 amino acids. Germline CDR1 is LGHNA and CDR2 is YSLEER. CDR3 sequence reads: CASSQSTSGYNEQFF. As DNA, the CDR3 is TGCGCCAGCAGCCAATCGACTAGCGGTTACAATGAGCAGTTCTTC.

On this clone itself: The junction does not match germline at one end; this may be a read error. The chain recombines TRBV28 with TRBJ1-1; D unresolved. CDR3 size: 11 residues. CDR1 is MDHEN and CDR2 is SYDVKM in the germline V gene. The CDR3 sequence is CAGRSLSEAFF. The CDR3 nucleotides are TGTGCCGGCAGATCGCTGTCTGAAGCTTTCTTT.

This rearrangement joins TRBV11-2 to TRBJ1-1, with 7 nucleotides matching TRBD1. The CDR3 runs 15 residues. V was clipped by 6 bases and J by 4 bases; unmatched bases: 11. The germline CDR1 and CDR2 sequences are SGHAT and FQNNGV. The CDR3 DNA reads TGTGCCAGCAGTATAACCACAGGGGTGGGCACTGAAGCTTTCTTT. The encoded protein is CASSITTGVGTEAFF.

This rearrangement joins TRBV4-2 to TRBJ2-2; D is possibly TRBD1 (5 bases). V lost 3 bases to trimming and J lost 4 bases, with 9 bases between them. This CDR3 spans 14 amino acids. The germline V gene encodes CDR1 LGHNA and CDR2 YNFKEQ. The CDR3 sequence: CASSQQTATGELFF. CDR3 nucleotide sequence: TGTGCCAGCAGCCAGCAGACAGCCACCGGGGAGCTGTTTTTT.

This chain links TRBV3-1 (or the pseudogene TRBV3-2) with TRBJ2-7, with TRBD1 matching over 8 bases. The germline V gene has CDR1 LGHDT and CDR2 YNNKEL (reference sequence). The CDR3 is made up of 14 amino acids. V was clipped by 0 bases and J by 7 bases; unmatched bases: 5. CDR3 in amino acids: CASSQDRGQREQYF. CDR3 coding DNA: TGTGCCAGCAGCCAAGACAGGGGGCAACGGGAGCAGTACTTC.

This chain's CDR3 is CASSLVGESYEQYF. CDR3 DNA sequence: TGCGCCAGCAGCTTGGTAGGAGAGTCCTACGAGCAGTACTTC. The V gene is TRBV5-1, the J gene TRBJ2-7; no clear D gene. CDR3 length equals 14 residues. Germline-derived CDR1 and CDR2 are SGHRS and YFSETQ. V lost 0 bases to trimming and J lost 1 base, with 8 bases between them.

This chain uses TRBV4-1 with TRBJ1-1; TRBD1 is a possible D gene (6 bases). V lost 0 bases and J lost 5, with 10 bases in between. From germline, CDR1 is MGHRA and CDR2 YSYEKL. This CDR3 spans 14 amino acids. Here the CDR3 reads CASSQDRQGTEAFF. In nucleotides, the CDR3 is TGCGCCAGCAGCCAAGACCGCCAGGGGACTGAAGCTTTCTTT.

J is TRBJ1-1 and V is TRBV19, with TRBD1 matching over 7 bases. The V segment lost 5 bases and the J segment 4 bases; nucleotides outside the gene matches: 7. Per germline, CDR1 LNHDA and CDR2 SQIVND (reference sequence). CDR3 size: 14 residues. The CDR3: CASSPRQGSTEAFF. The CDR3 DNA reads TGTGCCAGTAGTCCCAGACAGGGAAGCACTGAAGCTTTCTTT. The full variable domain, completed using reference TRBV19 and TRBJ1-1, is DGGITQSPKYLFRKEGQNVTLSCEQNLNHDAMYWYRQDPGQGLRLIYYSQIVNDFQKGDIAEGYSVSREKKESFPLTVTSAQKNPTAFYLCASSPRQGSTEAFFGQGTRLTVV.

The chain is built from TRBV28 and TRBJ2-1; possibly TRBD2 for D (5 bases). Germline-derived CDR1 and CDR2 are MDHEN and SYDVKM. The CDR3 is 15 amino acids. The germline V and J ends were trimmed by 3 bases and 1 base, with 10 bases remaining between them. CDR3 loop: CASSFPGNSYNEQFF. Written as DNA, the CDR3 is TGTGCCAGCAGTTTCCCGGGAAATTCCTACAATGAGCAGTTCTTC.

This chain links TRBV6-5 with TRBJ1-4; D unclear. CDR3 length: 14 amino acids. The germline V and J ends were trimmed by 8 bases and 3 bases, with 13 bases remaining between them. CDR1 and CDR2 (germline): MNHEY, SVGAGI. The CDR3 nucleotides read TGTGCCAGCCGGTTAGGGATGGCTAATGAAAAACTGTTTTTT. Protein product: CASRLGMANEKLFF.

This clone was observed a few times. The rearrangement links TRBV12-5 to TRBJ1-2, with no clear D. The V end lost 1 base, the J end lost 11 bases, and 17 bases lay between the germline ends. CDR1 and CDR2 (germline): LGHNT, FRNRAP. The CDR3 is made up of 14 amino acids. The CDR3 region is CASGLGPGSSGYTF. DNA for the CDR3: TGTGCTAGTGGTTTGGGTCCGGGATCAAGTGGGTACACCTTC. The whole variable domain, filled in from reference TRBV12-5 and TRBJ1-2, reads DARVTQTPRHKVTEMGQEVTMRCQPILGHNTVFWYRQTMMQGLELLAYFRNRAPLDDSGMPKDRFSAEMPDATLATLKIQPSEPRDSAVYFCASGLGPGSSGYTFGSGTRLTVV.

The CDR3 region has the DNA TGTGCCAGCAGCTCAAGCCCCTATGAATCTGGAAACACCATATATTTT. It translates to CASSSSPYESGNTIYF. V and J are TRBV7-2 and TRBJ1-3, with D unresolved. This CDR3 comprises 16 residues. Trimming shortened V by 4 bases and J by 1 base, and 14 bases separated the two germline ends. Germline V gene data show CDR1 as SGHTA and CDR2 as FQGNSA.

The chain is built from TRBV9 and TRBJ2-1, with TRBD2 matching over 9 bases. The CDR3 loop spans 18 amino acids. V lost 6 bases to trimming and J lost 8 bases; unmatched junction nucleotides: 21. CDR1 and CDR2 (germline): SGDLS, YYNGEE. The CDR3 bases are TGTGCCAGCACCAAAAGATTGGTGATGGCGGGAGGGCCGGATGAGCAGTTCTTC. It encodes CASTKRLVMAGGPDEQFF.

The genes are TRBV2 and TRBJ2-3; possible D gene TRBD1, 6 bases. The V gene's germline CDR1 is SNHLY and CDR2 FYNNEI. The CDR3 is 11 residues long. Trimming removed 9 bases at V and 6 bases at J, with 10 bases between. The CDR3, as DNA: TGTGCCAGTAGGACAGTGGATACGCAGTATTTT. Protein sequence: CASRTVDTQYF.